This T cell receptor beta chain was sequenced in a study of cytomegalovirus exposure and HLA in healthy donors. Whole-study results and caveats: Researchers reported in a later analysis that a missense DCLRE1C variant was tied to TCR beta V- and J-gene trimming.

With regard to this clone: Its antigen is undetermined.

PCR used 60 Vbeta primers and 13 Jbeta primers. Libraries were prepared by immunoSEQ multiplex PCR; TCRdb keeps only in-frame clonotypes and omits some of them. The table records fewer than 250,000 clones, around 80% of them present only once. The CDR3 runs 15 residues. The V and J ends lost 4 bases and 0 bases respectively, with 13 bases between them. The germline V gene has CDR1 SGHNT and CDR2 YYREEE (reference sequence). Sequencing was carried out using PBMCs. This chain joins TRBV5-4 and TRBJ1-1, with a tentative D call TRBD1 (6 bases). The TCR comes from a man aged 35 to 55 in good health and CMV-seropositive. The CDR3 reads CASSPGGRVNTEAFF. The CDR3 bases are TGTGCCAGCAGCCCCGGGGGGCGGGTGAACACTGAAGCTTTCTTT.